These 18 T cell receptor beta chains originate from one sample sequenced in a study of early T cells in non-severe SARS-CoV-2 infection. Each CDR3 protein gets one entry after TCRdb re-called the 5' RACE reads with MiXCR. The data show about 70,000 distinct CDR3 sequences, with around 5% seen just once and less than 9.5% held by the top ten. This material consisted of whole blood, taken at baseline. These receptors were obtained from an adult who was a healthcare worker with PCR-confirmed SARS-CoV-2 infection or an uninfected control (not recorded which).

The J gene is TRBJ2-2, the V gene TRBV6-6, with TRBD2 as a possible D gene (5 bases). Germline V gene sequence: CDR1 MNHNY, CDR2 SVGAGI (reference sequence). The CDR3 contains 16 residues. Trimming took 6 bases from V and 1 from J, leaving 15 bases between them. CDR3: CASSLIGLKNTGELFF. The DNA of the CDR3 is TGTGCCAGCAGCCTCATCGGACTGAAGAACACCGGGGAGCTGTTTTTT.

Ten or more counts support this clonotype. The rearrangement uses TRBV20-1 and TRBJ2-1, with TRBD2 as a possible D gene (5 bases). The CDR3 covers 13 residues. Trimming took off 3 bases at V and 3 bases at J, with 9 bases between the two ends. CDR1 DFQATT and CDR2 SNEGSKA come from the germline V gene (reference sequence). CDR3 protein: CSARGDVYNEQFF. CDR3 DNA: TGCAGTGCTAGGGGAGACGTCTACAATGAGCAGTTCTTC.

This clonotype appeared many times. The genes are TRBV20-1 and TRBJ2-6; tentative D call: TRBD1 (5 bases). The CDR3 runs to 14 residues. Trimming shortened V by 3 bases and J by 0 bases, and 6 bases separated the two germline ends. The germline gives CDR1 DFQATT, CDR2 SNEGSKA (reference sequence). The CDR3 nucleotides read TGCAGTGCTAGGACAGACTCTGGGGCCAACGTCCTGACTTTC. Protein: CSARTDSGANVLTF.

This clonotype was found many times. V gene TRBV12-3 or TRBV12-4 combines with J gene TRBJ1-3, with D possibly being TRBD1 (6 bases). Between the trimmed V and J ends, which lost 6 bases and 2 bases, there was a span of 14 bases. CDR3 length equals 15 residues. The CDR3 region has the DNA TGTGCCAGCAGGCCCCGACAGGTCCCTGGAAACACCATATATTTT. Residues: CASRPRQVPGNTIYF.

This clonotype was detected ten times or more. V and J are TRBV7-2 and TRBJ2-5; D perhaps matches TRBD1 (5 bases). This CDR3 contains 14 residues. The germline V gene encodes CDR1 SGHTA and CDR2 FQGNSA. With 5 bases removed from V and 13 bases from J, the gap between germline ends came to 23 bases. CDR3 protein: CASSTRASDGARYF. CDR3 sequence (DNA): TGTGCCAGCAGCACCCGCGCCAGCGATGGGGCCAGGTACTTC.

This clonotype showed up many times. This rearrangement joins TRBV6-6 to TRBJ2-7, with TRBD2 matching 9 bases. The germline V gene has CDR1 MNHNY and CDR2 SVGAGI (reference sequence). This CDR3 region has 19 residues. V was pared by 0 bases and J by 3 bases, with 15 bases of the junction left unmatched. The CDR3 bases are TGTGCCAGCAGTTACTCGACTAGCGGCGCGTCGTGGGGAGACTACGAGCAGTACTTC. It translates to CASSYSTSGASWGDYEQYF.

This CDR3 reads CASSFATDTQYF. DNA for the CDR3: TGTGCCAGCAGCTTCGCCACTGATACGCAGTATTTT. This chain joins TRBV11-3 and TRBJ2-3; D is unclear. The CDR3 length is 12 residues. V was shortened by 3 bases and J by 6 bases, with 7 bases between the two germline ends. CDR1 and CDR2 (germline): SGHNT, YENEEA.

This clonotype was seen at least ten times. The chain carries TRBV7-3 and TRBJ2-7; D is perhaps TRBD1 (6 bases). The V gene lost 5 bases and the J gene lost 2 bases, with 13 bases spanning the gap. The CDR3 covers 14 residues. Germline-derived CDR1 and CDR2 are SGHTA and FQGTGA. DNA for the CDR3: TGTGCCAGCAGCAGAGCGGACAGTGCCTACGAGCAGTACTTC. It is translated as CASSRADSAYEQYF.

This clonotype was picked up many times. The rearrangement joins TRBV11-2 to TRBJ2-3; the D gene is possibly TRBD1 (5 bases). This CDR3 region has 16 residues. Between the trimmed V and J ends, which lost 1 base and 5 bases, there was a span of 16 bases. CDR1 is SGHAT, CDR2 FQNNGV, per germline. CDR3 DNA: TGTGCCAGCAGCTTAGGCCTCCGAGCTAGGGGAGATACGCAGTATTTT. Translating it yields CASSLGLRARGDTQYF.

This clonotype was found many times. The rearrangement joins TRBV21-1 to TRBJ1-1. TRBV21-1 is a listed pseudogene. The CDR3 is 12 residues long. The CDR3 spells CARSRVNTEAFF. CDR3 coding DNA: TGTGCCAGGAGCAGGGTGAACACTGAAGCTTTCTTT.

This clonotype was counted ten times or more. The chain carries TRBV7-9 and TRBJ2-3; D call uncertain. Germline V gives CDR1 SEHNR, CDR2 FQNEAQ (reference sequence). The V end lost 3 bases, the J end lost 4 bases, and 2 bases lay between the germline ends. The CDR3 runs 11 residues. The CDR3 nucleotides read TGTGCCAGCAGCTTCTCAGATACGCAGTATTTT. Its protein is CASSFSDTQYF. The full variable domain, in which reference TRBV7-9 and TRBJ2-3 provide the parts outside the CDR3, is DTGVSQNPRHKITKRGQNVTFRCDPISEHNRLYWYRQTLGQGPEFLTYFQNEAQLEKSRLLSDRFSAERPKGSFSTLEIQRTEQGDSAMYLCASSFSDTQYFGPGTRLTVL.

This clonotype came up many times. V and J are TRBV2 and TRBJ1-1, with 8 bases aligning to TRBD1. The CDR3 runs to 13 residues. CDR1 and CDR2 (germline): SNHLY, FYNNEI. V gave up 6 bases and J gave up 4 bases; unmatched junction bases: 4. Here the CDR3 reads CASRSQGATEAFF. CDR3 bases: TGTGCCAGCAGAAGTCAGGGGGCCACTGAAGCTTTCTTT.

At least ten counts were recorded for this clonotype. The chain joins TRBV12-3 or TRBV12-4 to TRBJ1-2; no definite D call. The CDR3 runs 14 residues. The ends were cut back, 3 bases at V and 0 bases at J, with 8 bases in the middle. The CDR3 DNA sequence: TGTGCCAGCAGTTTGCAGAATTCTAACTATGGCTACACCTTC. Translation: CASSLQNSNYGYTF.

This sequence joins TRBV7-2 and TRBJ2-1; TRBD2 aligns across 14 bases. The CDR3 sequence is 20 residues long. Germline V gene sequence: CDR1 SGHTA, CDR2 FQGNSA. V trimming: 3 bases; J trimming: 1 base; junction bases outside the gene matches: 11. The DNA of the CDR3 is TGTGCCAGCAGCTTCCGCTCCCCGGGACTAGCGGGAGTGTCCTACAATGAGCAGTTCTTC. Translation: CASSFRSPGLAGVSYNEQFF.

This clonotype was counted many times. CDR3 sequence reads: CASSLSQVGYEQYF. CDR3 DNA: TGTGCCAGCAGTTTAAGCCAGGTTGGTTACGAGCAGTACTTC. The V call is TRBV27, the J call TRBJ2-7; D gene uncertain. CDR1 MNHEY and CDR2 SMNVEV come from the germline V gene (reference sequence). Trimming left V 2 bases short and J 4 bases short, with 12 bases between. The CDR3 totals 14 residues.

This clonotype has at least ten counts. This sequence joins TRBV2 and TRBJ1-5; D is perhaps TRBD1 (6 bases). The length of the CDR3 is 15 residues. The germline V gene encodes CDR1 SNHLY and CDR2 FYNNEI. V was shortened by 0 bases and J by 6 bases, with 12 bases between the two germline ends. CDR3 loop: CASSEARGAGQPQHF. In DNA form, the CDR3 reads TGTGCCAGCAGTGAAGCGCGGGGGGCTGGTCAGCCCCAGCATTTT.

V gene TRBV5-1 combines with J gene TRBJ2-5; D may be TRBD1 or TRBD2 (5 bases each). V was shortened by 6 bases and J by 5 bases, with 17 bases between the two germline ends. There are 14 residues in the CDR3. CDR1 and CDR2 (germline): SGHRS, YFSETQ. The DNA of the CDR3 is TGCGCCAGCACCCGAGGGGCGGAGGTGGAGACCCAGTACTTC. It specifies CASTRGAEVETQYF. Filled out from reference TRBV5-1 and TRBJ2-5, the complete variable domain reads KAGVTQTPRYLIKTRGQQVTLSCSPISGHRSVSWYQQTPGQGLQFLFEYFSETQRNKGNFPGRFSGRQFSNSRSEMNVSTLELGDSALYLCASTRGAEVETQYFGPGTRLLVL.

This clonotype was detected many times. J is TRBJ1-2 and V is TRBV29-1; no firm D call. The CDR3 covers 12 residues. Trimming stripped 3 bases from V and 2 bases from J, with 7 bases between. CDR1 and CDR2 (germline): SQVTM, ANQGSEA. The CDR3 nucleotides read TGCAGCGTTGAGGACCGCAACTATGGCTACACCTTC. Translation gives CSVEDRNYGYTF.